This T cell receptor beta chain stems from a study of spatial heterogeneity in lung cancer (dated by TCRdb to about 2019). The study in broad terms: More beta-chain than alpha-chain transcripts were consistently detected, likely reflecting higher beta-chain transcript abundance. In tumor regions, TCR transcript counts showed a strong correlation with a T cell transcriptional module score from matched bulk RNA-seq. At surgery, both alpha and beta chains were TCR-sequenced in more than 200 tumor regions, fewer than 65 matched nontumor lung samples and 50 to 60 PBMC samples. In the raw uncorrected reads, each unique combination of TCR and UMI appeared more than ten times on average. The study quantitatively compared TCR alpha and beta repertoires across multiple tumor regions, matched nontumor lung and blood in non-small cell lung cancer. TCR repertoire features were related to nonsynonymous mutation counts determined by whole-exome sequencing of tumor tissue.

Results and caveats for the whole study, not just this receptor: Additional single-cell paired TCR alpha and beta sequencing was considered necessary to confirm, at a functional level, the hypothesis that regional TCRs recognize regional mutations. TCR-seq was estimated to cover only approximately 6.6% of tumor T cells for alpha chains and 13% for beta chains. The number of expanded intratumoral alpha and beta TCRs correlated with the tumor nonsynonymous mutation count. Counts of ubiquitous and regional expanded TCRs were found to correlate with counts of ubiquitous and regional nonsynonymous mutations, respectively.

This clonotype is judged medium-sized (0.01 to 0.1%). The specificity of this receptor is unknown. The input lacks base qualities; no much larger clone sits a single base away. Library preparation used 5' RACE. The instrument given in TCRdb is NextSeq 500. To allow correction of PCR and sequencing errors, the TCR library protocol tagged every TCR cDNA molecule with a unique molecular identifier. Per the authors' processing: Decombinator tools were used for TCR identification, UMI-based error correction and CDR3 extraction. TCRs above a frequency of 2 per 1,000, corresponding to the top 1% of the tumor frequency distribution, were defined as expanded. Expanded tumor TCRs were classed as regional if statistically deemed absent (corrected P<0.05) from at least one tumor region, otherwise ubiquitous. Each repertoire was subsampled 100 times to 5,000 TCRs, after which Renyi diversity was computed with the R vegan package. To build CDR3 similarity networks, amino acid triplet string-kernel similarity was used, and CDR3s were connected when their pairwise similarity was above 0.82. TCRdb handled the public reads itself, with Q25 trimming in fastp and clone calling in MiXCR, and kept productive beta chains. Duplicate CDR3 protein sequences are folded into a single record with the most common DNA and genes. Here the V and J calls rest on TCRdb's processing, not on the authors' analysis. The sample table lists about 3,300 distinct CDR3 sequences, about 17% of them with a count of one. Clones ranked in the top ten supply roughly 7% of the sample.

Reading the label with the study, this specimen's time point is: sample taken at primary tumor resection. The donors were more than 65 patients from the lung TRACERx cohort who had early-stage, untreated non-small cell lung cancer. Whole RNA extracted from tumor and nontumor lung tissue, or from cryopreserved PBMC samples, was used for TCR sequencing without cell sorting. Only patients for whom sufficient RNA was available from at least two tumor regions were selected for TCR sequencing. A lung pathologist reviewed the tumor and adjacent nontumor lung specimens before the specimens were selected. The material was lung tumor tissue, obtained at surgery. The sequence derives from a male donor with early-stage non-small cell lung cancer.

The DNA reads TGTGCCAGCAGCGGGGGCGGGGAGCTGTTTTTT. It translates as CASSGGGELFF. The rearrangement combines TRBV12-3 or TRBV12-4 with TRBJ2-2, with TRBD2 perhaps the D gene, on 6 matching bases. Cut back by 6 bases and 7 bases, the V and J ends lie 6 bases apart. The CDR3 spans 11 residues, from the cysteine through the phenylalanine. The read is trimmed to its CDR3 DNA, 33 bases read in frame from base 1.